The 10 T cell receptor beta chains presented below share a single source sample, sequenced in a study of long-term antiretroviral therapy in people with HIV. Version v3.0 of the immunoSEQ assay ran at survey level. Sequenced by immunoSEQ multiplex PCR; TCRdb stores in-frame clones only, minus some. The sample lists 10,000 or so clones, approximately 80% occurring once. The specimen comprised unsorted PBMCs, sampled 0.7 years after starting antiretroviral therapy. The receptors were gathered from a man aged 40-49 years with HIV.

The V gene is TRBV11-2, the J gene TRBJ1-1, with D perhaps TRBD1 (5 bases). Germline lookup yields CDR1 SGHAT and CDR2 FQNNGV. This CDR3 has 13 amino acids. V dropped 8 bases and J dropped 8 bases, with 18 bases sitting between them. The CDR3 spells CASSAAGSLEAFF. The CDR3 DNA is TGTGCCAGCTCGGCGGCAGGGTCTTTGGAAGCTTTCTTT.

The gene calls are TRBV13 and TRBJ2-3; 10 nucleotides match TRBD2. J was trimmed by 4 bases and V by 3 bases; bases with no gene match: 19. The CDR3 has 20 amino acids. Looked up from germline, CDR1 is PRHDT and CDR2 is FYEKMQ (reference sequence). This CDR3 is CASSFGQGALTSGAADTQYF. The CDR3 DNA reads TGTGCCAGCAGCTTTGGTCAGGGGGCGCTTACTAGCGGGGCGGCAGATACGCAGTATTTT.

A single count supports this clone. As DNA, the CDR3 is TGCGCCAGCAGCGGCGGCACGGCCTTGACTGAAGCTTTCTTT. Translation: CASSGGTALTEAFF. The chain recombines TRBV5-1 with TRBJ1-1; D gene uncertain. Germline loops: CDR1 SGHRS, CDR2 YFSETQ. The CDR3 contains 14 residues. V was shortened by 4 bases and J by 5 bases, with 15 bases between the two germline ends. The complete variable domain, with remaining parts taken from reference TRBV5-1 and TRBJ1-1, reads KAGVTQTPRYLIKTRGQQVTLSCSPISGHRSVSWYQQTPGQGLQFLFEYFSETQRNKGNFPGRFSGRQFSNSRSEMNVSTLELGDSALYLCASSGGTALTEAFFGQGTRLTVV.

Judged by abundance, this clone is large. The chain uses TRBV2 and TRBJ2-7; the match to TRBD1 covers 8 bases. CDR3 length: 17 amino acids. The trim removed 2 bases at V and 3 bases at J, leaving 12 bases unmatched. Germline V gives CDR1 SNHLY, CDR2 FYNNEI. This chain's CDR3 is CASSEFSDRVTFYEQYF. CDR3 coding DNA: TGTGCCAGCAGTGAATTTTCGGACAGGGTAACTTTCTACGAGCAGTACTTC.

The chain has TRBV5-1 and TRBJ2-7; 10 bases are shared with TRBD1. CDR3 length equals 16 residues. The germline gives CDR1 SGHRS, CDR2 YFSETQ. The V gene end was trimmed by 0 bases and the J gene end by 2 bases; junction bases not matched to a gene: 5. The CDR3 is CASSLEPGQGPYEQYF. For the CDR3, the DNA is TGCGCCAGCAGCTTGGAACCGGGACAGGGGCCCTACGAGCAGTACTTC.

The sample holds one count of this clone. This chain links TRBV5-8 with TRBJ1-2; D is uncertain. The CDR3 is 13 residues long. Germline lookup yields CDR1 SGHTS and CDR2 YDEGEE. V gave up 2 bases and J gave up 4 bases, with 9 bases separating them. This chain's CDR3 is CASSFRSGYGYTF. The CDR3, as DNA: TGTGCCAGCAGCTTTAGGTCGGGCTATGGCTACACCTTC. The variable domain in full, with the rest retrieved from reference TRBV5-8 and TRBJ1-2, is EAGVTQSPTHLIKTRGQQATLRCSPISGHTSVYWYQQALGLGLQFLLWYDEGEERNRGNFPPRFSGRQFPNYSSELNVNALELEDSALYLCASSFRSGYGYTFGSGTRLTVV.

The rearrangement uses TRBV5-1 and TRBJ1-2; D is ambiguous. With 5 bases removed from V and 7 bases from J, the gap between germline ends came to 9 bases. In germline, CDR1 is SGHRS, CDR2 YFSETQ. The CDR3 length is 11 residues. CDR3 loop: CASSSGIGYTF. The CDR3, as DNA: TGCGCCAGCAGTTCGGGGATTGGCTACACCTTC.

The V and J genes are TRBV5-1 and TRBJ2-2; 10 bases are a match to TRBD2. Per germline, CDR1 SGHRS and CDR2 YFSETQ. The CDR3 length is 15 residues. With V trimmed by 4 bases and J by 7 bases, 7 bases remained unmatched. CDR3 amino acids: CASSTSSGRDGELFF. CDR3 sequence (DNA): TGCGCCAGCAGCACATCTAGCGGGAGAGACGGGGAGCTGTTTTTT.

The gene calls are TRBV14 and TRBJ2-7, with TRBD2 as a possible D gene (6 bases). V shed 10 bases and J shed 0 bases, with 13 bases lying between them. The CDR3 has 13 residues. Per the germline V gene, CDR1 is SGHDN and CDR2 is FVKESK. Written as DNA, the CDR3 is TGTGCCACCCAGCGGGCAGACTCCTACGAGCAGTACTTC. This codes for CATQRADSYEQYF.

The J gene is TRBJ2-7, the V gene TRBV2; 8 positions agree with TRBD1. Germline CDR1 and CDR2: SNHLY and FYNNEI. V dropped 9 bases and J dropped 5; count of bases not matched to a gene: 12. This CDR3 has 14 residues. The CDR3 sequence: CASLTGGSSNEQYF. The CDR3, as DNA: TGTGCCAGTCTCACAGGGGGAAGTTCTAACGAGCAGTACTTC.